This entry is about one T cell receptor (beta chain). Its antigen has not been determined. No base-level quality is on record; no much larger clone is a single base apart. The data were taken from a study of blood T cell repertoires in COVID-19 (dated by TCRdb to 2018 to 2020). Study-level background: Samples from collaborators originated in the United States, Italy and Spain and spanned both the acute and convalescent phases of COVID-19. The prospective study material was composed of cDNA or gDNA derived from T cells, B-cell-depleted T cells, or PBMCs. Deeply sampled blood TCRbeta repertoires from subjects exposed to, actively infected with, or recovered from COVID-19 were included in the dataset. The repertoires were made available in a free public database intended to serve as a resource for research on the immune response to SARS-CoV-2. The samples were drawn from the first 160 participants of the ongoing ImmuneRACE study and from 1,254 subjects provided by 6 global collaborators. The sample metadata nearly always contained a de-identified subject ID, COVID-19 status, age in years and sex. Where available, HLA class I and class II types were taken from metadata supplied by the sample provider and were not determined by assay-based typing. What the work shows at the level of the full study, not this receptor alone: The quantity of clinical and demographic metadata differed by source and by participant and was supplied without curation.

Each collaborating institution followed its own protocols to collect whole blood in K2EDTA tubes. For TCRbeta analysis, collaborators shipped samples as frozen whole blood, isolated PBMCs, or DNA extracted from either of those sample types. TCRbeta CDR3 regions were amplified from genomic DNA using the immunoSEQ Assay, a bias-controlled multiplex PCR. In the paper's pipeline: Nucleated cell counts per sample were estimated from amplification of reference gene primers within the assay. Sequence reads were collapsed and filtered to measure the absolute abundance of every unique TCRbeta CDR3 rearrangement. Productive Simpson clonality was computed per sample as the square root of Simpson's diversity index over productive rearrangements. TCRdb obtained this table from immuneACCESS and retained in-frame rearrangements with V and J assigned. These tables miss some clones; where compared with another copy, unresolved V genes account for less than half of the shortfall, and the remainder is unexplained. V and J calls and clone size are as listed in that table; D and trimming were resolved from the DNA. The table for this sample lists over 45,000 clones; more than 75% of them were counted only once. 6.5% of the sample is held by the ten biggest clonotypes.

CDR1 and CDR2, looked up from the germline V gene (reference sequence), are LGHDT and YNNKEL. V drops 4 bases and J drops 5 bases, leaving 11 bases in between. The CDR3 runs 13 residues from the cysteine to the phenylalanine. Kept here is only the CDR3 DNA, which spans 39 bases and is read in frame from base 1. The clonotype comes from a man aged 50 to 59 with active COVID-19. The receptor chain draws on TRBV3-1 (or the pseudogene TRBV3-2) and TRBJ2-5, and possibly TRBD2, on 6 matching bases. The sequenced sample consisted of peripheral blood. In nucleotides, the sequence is TGTGCCAGCAGCCGGGGACTGCCGGAGACCCAGTACTTC. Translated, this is CASSRGLPETQYF.